These 25 T cell receptor beta chains originate from one sample sequenced in a study of blood T cell repertoires in COVID-19. TCRdb's copy holds only in-frame clones and misses some; the assay was immunoSEQ multiplex PCR. The data show some 200,000 clones, about nine tenths seen once. Sequencing was carried out using PBMCs or T cells enriched from blood (not recorded which). These receptors were collected from a woman aged 45 to 65 in a cohort exposed to, infected with or recovered from COVID-19 (not recorded which).

V is TRBV5-1 and J is TRBJ2-3, with TRBD2 matching 7 bases. Looked up from germline, CDR1 is SGHRS and CDR2 is YFSETQ. The CDR3 totals 15 residues. Trimming removed 5 bases from V and 1 base from J; junction bases left unmatched: 7. CDR3 in DNA: TGCGCCAGCAGGGCTGCTAGCGGACGCACAGATACGCAGTATTTT. It translates to CASRAASGRTDTQYF.

The table lists this clone with a count of one. The V call is TRBV10-1, the J call TRBJ1-1; TRBD1 matches 7 bases. There are 15 residues in the CDR3. Germline-derived CDR1 and CDR2 are WNHNN and SYGVQD (reference sequence). J gave up 9 bases and V 3 bases, and 13 bases lay outside the gene matches. Here the CDR3 DNA reads TGCGCCAGCAGTGATGGTCACAGGGGCCTGGAGAAAGCTTTCTTT. The encoded protein is CASSDGHRGLEKAFF.

The V gene is TRBV9, the J gene TRBJ1-6; 9 positions agree with TRBD1. V was pared by 0 bases and J by 7 bases, with 5 bases of the junction left unmatched. Germline lookup yields CDR1 SGDLS and CDR2 YYNGEE. The CDR3 totals 16 residues. CDR3 region: CASSVVGTGKNSPLHF. The CDR3 DNA reads as TGTGCCAGCAGCGTAGTGGGGACAGGGAAAAATTCACCCCTCCACTTT.

This clone occurred once. This chain joins TRBV7-3 and TRBJ2-1; 8 nucleotides align to TRBD2. Germline-derived CDR1 and CDR2 are SGHTA and FQGTGA. V shed 5 bases, J shed 4 bases, and the junction held 10 bases outside the gene matches. CDR3 length: 16 residues. This chain's CDR3 is CASSPLIGGAYNEQFF. Written as DNA, the CDR3 is TGTGCCAGCAGCCCTTTGATCGGGGGGGCTTACAATGAGCAGTTCTTC.

This clone has only a few counts. This rearrangement joins TRBV11-2 to TRBJ2-7, with TRBD2 as a possible D gene (5 bases). Germline V CDR1 and CDR2: SGHAT, FQNNGV. The CDR3 has 15 amino acids. The V gene lost 4 bases and the J gene lost 2 bases, with 15 bases spanning the gap. CDR3 amino acids: CASSWPPGSTYEQYF. In DNA, the CDR3 is TGTGCCAGCAGCTGGCCTCCGGGGTCGACCTACGAGCAGTACTTC.

This rearrangement joins TRBV4-3 to TRBJ1-5; D not certain. Trimming removed 0 bases at V and 0 bases at J, with 6 bases between. CDR3 length: 15 amino acids. The germline CDR1 and CDR2 sequences are LGHNA and YSLEER. CDR3 DNA sequence: TGCGCCAGCAGCCAAGACCTATATAGCAATCAGCCCCAGCATTTT. It specifies CASSQDLYSNQPQHF.

The chain is built from TRBV18 and TRBJ1-2; D is unclear. The CDR3 spans 13 residues. Germline-derived CDR1 and CDR2 are KGHSH and LQKENI. The V end lost 6 bases, the J end lost 3 bases, and 11 bases lay between the germline ends. CDR3 protein: CASSPGSDYGYTF. As DNA, the CDR3 is TGTGCCAGCTCTCCCGGGAGCGACTATGGCTACACCTTC.

V gene TRBV5-1 combines with J gene TRBJ1-1; tentatively, D is TRBD1 (6 bases). From germline, CDR1 is SGHRS and CDR2 YFSETQ. The CDR3 totals 17 residues. V was trimmed by 0 bases and J by 4 bases, leaving 19 bases between them. This CDR3 is CASSLARGGGTTTEAFF. The CDR3 DNA follows: TGCGCCAGCAGCTTGGCCCGGGGAGGGGGTACCACCACTGAAGCTTTCTTT.

This clone has a handful of counts. The chain combines TRBV11-3 with TRBJ2-1; 11 nucleotides agree with TRBD2. Trimming took 3 bases from V and 8 from J; bases not matched to a gene: 6. The CDR3 length is 15 residues. The V gene's germline CDR1 is SGHNT and CDR2 YENEEA. The CDR3 reads CASSLTSGVGYEQFF. The DNA of the CDR3 is TGTGCCAGCAGCTTGACTAGCGGGGTGGGGTATGAGCAGTTCTTC.

This sequence joins TRBV5-4 and TRBJ2-3, with 8 bases fitting TRBD2. Germline assignment: CDR1 SGHNT and CDR2 YYREEE (reference sequence). This CDR3 is built from 18 residues. J lost 0 bases, V lost 4 bases, and 13 bases had no gene match. The CDR3 loop reads CASSPRAGGTTSTDTQYF. CDR3 DNA sequence: TGTGCCAGCAGCCCGAGGGCGGGGGGCACCACTAGCACAGATACGCAGTATTTT.

The CDR3, as DNA: TGTGCCAGCACGACGGGGGAAAAACTGTTTTTT. Translation: CASTTGEKLFF. The chain is built from TRBV7-9 and TRBJ1-4; no firm D call. Germline loops: CDR1 SEHNR, CDR2 FQNEAQ (reference sequence). V lost 7 bases and J 8 bases, leaving 8 bases between the germline ends. The CDR3 runs to 11 residues.

The chain recombines TRBV6-2 or TRBV6-3 with TRBJ2-1; TRBD1 might be the D (6 bases). Germline V gene lookup returns CDR1 MNHEY and CDR2 SVGEGT. The CDR3 runs to 14 residues. The germline V and J ends were trimmed by 5 bases and 4 bases, with 12 bases remaining between them. The CDR3 coding sequence is TGTGCCAGCAGTCCATACAGGGCGTACAATGAGCAGTTCTTC. Its protein product is CASSPYRAYNEQFF.

The V call is TRBV5-1, the J call TRBJ2-7; D is possibly TRBD2 (5 bases). V dropped 0 bases and J dropped 1 base, with 8 bases sitting between them. The germline CDR1 and CDR2 sequences are SGHRS and YFSETQ. This CDR3 is 14 amino acids long. The CDR3 loop is CASSLGSASYEQYF. In nucleotides, the CDR3 is TGCGCCAGCAGCTTGGGTAGCGCGTCCTACGAGCAGTACTTC.

This CDR3 reads CASRRQGNTIYF. DNA for the CDR3: TGTGCCAGCAGAAGACAGGGAAACACCATATATTTT. The chain is built from TRBV12-3 or TRBV12-4 and TRBJ1-3; D might be TRBD1 (5 bases). The CDR3 consists of 12 residues. Between the trimmed V and J ends, which lost 6 bases and 4 bases, there was a span of 7 bases.

The genes are TRBV19 and TRBJ1-4; 9 bases agree with TRBD1. CDR3 size: 15 residues. From germline, CDR1 is LNHDA and CDR2 SQIVND (reference sequence). Trimming at V came to 6 bases and at J to 3 bases, leaving 5 bases not matched to a gene. In nucleotides, the CDR3 is TGTGCCAGTAGATCACAGGGGGCTGCTAATGAAAAACTGTTTTTT. Encoded protein: CASRSQGAANEKLFF.

The chain is built from TRBV30 and TRBJ1-6, with D maybe TRBD1 (5 bases). The CDR3 is 15 residues long. The germline V and J ends were trimmed by 1 base and 2 bases, with 9 bases remaining between them. Germline V gene data show CDR1 as GTSNPN and CDR2 as SVGIG (reference sequence). The CDR3: CAWSEGVPYNSPLHF. In nucleotides, the CDR3 is TGTGCCTGGAGTGAAGGGGTGCCCTATAATTCACCCCTCCACTTT.

The table lists this clone with a few counts. This chain uses TRBV24-1 with TRBJ2-1, with TRBD2 matching 7 bases. The junction had 5 bases not matched to a gene; V was cut back by 4 bases and J by 6 bases. The CDR3 runs to 14 residues. From germline, CDR1 is KGHDR and CDR2 SFDVKD. As DNA, the CDR3 is TGTGCCACCAGTGACCGCCGGACTAGCAATGAGCAGTTCTTC. Residues: CATSDRRTSNEQFF.

The V call is TRBV5-5, the J call TRBJ2-2, with a possible D match to TRBD1 (6 bases). Germline V gene lookup returns CDR1 SGHKS and CDR2 YYEKEE (reference sequence). V was cut by 2 bases and J by 6 bases, with 17 bases left in between. The CDR3 is 16 amino acids. The CDR3 spells CASSFFFTGSAGELFF. The CDR3 DNA is TGTGCCAGCAGCTTTTTTTTTACAGGGAGCGCCGGGGAGCTGTTTTTT.

This clone was recorded a few times. The genes are TRBV5-1 and TRBJ2-7; D is unclear. The CDR3 contains 15 residues. Trimming took off 2 bases at V and 2 bases at J, with 14 bases between the two ends. Germline lookup yields CDR1 SGHRS and CDR2 YFSETQ. The CDR3 reads CASSFHRTSTYEQYF. The DNA for the CDR3 is TGCGCCAGCAGCTTCCACAGAACCTCTACCTACGAGCAGTACTTC.

The V call is TRBV6-2 or TRBV6-3, the J call TRBJ2-1, with D tentatively TRBD2 (6 bases). The CDR3 length is 16 residues. Per germline, CDR1 MNHEY and CDR2 SVGEGT. V was cut by 0 bases and J by 8 bases, with 17 bases left in between. DNA for the CDR3: TGTGCCAGCAGTTACTCCCGCGGGTTAGGAGGGGATGAGCAGTTCTTC. Translating it yields CASSYSRGLGGDEQFF.

The chain has TRBV29-1 and TRBJ1-3, with D perhaps TRBD1 (5 bases). Germline V gene sequence: CDR1 SQVTM, CDR2 ANQGSEA. The CDR3 has 12 amino acids. V was shortened by 1 base and J by 8 bases, with 9 bases between the two germline ends. The chain's CDR3 is CSVEVLGDTIYF. The CDR3 nucleotides are TGCAGCGTTGAAGTTTTAGGGGACACCATATATTTT.

The genes are TRBV9 and TRBJ1-2; a weak D match, TRBD1 (5 bases). Trimming removed 4 bases at V and 4 bases at J, with 17 bases between. This CDR3 comprises 15 residues. The germline V gene encodes CDR1 SGDLS and CDR2 YYNGEE. Written as DNA, the CDR3 is TGTGCCAGCAGCCCCAGGGACTCCTCCTTCTATGGCTACACCTTC. This codes for CASSPRDSSFYGYTF.

The chain couples TRBV30 to TRBJ1-4; D remains unclear. The CDR3 contains 12 residues. Trimming pared 3 bases from V and 5 bases from J, leaving 7 bases between. Germline V gene lookup returns CDR1 GTSNPN and CDR2 SVGIG (reference sequence). The CDR3 bases are TGTGCCTGGAGCGCACTAAATGAAAAACTGTTTTTT. It encodes CAWSALNEKLFF.

V and J are TRBV30 and TRBJ1-1, with 9 bases identical to TRBD1. Germline-derived CDR1 and CDR2 are GTSNPN and SVGIG (reference sequence). There are 14 residues in the CDR3. The V segment lost 0 bases and the J segment 7 bases; nucleotides outside the gene matches: 6. The CDR3 loop reads CAWSVSGQGFEAFF. In DNA, the CDR3 is TGTGCCTGGAGTGTATCCGGACAGGGGTTTGAAGCTTTCTTT.

V usage is TRBV19 and J usage is TRBJ1-2; 10 positions match TRBD1. The CDR3 has 13 residues. V shed 9 bases, J shed 4 bases, and the junction held 5 bases outside the gene matches. CDR1 and CDR2 (germline): LNHDA, SQIVND (reference sequence). CDR3 region: CASRQGAGYGYTF. The CDR3 nucleotides are TGTGCCAGCAGACAGGGGGCCGGCTATGGCTACACCTTC.